This T cell receptor (beta chain) is from a study of tumor and adjacent non-tumor tissue in lung cancer. Study findings and constraints: Tumor tissue had significantly higher TCR diversity than normal lung. Tumor TCR diversity, when higher, was linked to shorter survival.

Germline V lookup: CDR1 DFQATT, CDR2 SNEGSKA (reference sequence). This CDR3 is 17 amino acids long. V lost 6 bases and J lost 0; bases outside the gene matches: 10. A modified ARM-PCR protocol with three rounds of nested PCR amplified TCRbeta. From the multiplex PCR reads, TCRdb called clonotypes with MiXCR, one entry per CDR3 protein. The table records over 60,000 distinct CDR3 sequences, around 86% of them present only once. No cell sorting was done before RNA was extracted from the tissue. Between August and November 2014, newly diagnosed, chemotherapy-naive lung cancer patients underwent thoracic surgery in China. With respect to this clonotype: Its matching antigen is unknown.

Sequenced: lung tumor tissue. This receptor was taken from a woman between 45 and 60 years old with non-small cell lung cancer. The V and J genes are TRBV20-1 and TRBJ2-3; 12 nucleotides line up with TRBD2. Written as DNA, the CDR3 is TGCAGTGCAGAGGGCTCCGGGACTAGCGGGAGCACAGATACGCAGTATTTT. Amino acids: CSAEGSGTSGSTDTQYF.